This T cell receptor (beta chain) was recorded in a study of blood T cell repertoires in COVID-19 (dated by TCRdb to 2020 to 2022). Describing the broader study: Samples from collaborators originated in the United States, Italy and Spain and spanned both the acute and convalescent phases of COVID-19. The material from the prospective study consisted of cDNA or gDNA derived from T cells, B-cell-depleted T cells, or PBMCs. The dataset comprised deeply sampled blood TCRbeta repertoires from subjects exposed to, actively infected with, or recovered from COVID-19. The repertoires were made available in a free public database intended to serve as a resource for research on the immune response to SARS-CoV-2. Samples were obtained from the ongoing ImmuneRACE study (first 160 participants) and from 1,000 to 1,500 subjects provided by 6 global collaborators. A de-identified subject ID, COVID-19 status, age in years and sex were almost always included in the sample metadata. HLA class I and class II types, where available, came from metadata supplied by the sample provider rather than from assay-based typing. The paper's findings and limits, for the study overall: Clinical and demographic metadata were provided uncurated, with the amount varying by source and participant.

There are a few counts of this clone. This clone's antigen is unknown. The record has no base qualities; no much larger clone is one base away. The CDR3 covers 12 residues, taking in both the cysteine and the phenylalanine. The retained sequence is limited to the CDR3, 36 bases, with the frame set at the first base. For CDR1 and CDR2, the germline V gene lists SNHLY and FYNNEI. Cut back by 7 bases and 3 bases, the V and J ends lie 10 bases apart. TCRbeta CDR3 regions were amplified from genomic DNA using the immunoSEQ Assay, a bias-controlled multiplex PCR. Concerning the study's data processing: The number of nucleated cells in each sample was estimated by amplification of reference gene primers within the assay. Sequence reads were collapsed and filtered to measure the absolute abundance of every unique TCRbeta CDR3 rearrangement. For each sample, productive Simpson clonality was calculated by taking the square root of Simpson's diversity index across productive rearrangements. Held by TCRdb, this immuneACCESS table contains in-frame sequences only and omits some clones. Under half of the omission traces to an unresolved V gene where checked; the cause of the rest is unknown. V, J and clone size were drawn from that table, and D and trimming were deduced from the DNA. In all, the sample holds 140,000 to 150,000 clones, and roughly 89% of those were seen once. The ten largest clones represent around 2.9% of the sample.

The collaborating institutions used their own protocols to collect whole blood in K2EDTA tubes. For TCRbeta analysis, collaborators shipped samples in one of three forms: frozen whole blood, isolated PBMCs, or DNA extracted from either of those sample types. The specimen was peripheral blood. The chain is encoded by TRBV2 joined to TRBJ2-7; no D segment can be confidently identified. The receptor was derived from a man between 60 and 70 years old with active or convalescent COVID-19. The CDR3 here reads CASKAGYYEQYF. The DNA sequence is TGTGCCAGCAAAGCAGGTTACTACGAGCAGTACTTC.